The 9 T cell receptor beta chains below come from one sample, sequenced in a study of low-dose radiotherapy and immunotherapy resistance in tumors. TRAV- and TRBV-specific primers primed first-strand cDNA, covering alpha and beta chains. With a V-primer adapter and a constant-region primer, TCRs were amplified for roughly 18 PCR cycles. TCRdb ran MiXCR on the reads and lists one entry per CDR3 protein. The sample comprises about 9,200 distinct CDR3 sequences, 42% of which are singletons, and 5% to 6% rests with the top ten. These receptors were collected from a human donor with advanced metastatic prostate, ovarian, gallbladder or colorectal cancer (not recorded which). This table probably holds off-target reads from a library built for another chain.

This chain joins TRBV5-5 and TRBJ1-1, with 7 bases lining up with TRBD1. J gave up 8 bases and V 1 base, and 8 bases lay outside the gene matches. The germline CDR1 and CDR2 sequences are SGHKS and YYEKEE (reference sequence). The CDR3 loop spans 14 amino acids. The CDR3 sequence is CASSLTARDSEAFF. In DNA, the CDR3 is TGTGCCAGCAGCTTGACGGCCAGGGACAGCGAAGCTTTCTTT.

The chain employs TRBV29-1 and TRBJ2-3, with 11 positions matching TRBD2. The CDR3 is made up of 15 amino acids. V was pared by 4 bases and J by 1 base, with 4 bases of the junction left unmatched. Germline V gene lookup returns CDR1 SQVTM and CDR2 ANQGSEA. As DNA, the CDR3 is TGCAGCGTTGGGGCTAGCGGGGGGCGCACAGATACGCAGTATTTT. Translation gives CSVGASGGRTDTQYF.

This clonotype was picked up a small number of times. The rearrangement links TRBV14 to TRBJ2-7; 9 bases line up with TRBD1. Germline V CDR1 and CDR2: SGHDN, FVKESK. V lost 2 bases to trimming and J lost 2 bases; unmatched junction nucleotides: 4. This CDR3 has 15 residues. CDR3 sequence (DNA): TGTGCCAGCAGCCAACCCGGGACAGGGCCCTACGAGCAGTACTTC. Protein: CASSQPGTGPYEQYF.

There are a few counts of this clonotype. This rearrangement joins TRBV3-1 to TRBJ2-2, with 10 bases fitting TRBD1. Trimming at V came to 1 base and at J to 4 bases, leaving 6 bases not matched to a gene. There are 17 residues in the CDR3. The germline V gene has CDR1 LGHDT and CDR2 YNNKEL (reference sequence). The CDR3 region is CASSQGEGQGTTGELFF. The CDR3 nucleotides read TGTGCCAGCAGCCAAGGGGAGGGACAGGGGACCACCGGGGAGCTGTTTTTT.

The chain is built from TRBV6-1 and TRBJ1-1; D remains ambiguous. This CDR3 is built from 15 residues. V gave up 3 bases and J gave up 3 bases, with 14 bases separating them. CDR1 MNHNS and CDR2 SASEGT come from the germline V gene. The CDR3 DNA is TGTGCCAGCAGTGAGAGACAAGCCGGGCACACTGAAGCTTTCTTT. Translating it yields CASSERQAGHTEAFF.

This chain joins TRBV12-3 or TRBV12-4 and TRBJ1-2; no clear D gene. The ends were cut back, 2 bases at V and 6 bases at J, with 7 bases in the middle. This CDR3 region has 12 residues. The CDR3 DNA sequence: TGTGCCAGCAGTTTAAGGGCGCATGGCTACACCTTC. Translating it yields CASSLRAHGYTF.

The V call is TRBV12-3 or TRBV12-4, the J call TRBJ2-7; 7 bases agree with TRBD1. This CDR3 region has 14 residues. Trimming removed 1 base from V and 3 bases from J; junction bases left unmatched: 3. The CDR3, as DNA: TGTGCCAGCAGTTTAGTGACAGGGAACTACGAGCAGTACTTC. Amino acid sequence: CASSLVTGNYEQYF.

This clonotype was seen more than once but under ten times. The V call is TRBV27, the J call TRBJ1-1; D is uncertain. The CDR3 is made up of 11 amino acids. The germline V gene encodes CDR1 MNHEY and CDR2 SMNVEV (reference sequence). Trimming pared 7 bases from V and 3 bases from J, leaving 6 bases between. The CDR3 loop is CASIGYTEAFF. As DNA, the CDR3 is TGTGCCAGCATAGGTTACACTGAAGCTTTCTTT.

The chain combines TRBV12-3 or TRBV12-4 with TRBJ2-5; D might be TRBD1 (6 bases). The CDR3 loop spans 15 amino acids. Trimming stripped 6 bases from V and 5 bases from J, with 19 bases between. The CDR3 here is CASSGQSLSSETQYF. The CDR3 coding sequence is TGTGCCAGCAGCGGACAGTCACTCTCATCGGAGACCCAGTACTTC.